The present entry profiles one T cell receptor beta chain with its context. Its antigen is still unknown. The sample originates from a study of blood T cells in healthy people across ages. Study outcomes and limitations: While age rose, TCR beta diversity per million T cells dropped in a roughly linear way.

A J-beta primer mix and a sample-barcoded 5' primer were used in a second PCR of roughly 7 to 12 cycles. Researchers report that each sample yielded at least 3 million CDR3-containing paired-end reads. One entry per CDR3 protein results from TCRdb running MiXCR on the 5' RACE reads. The data hold hundreds of thousands of distinct CDR3 sequences, with roughly 25% observed a single time. Germline V lookup: CDR1 MNHEY, CDR2 SMNVEV (reference sequence). Unmatched junction bases numbered 12, after V lost 6 bases and J lost 6 bases. This CDR3 region has 16 residues. The same sample was also studied in work on T cells of mothers and their children.

V is TRBV27 and J is TRBJ2-1; the match to TRBD2 covers 9 bases. The receptor comes from a boy younger than 18 in good health. The sample taken for sequencing was blood. The DNA for the CDR3 is TGTGCCAGCAGACACATAGGACTAGCGCCCTCCAATGAGCAGTTCTTC. It encodes CASRHIGLAPSNEQFF.